This T cell receptor (beta chain) was captured by sequencing in a study of CD8 T cells in Susac syndrome. Study-level points and caveats: Total CD8+ repertoires held approximately 17 Susac-specific public clones, while CD8+ TEMRA repertoires held roughly five.

V lost 3 bases, J lost 5 bases, and 11 bases lay in between. The CDR3 contains 13 residues. CDR1 SEHNR and CDR2 FQNEAQ come from the germline V gene (reference sequence). With random hexamers, reverse transcription was performed on about 0.5 to 1 ug of RNA. A multiplex approach, immunoSEQ multiplex PCR, amplified TCR beta CDR3 across 54 Vbeta and 13 Jbeta. TCRdb redid the calling of the immunoSEQ multiplex PCR reads with MiXCR, one entry per CDR3 protein. The data show some 140,000 distinct CDR3 sequences, 95% seen once. Through negative isolation, CD4+ and CD8+ T cells were obtained, while TEMRA cells were enriched using FACS. Worth noting for this clonotype: Its antigen is not known.

The sequenced material came from CD8+ T cells from PBMCs. The V gene is TRBV7-9, the J gene TRBJ2-7; possibly TRBD2 for D (6 bases). This clonotype was obtained from a human donor with Susac syndrome. CDR3 in amino acids: CASSFGGVDEQYF. In DNA form, the CDR3 reads TGTGCCAGCAGCTTCGGGGGAGTAGACGAGCAGTACTTC.